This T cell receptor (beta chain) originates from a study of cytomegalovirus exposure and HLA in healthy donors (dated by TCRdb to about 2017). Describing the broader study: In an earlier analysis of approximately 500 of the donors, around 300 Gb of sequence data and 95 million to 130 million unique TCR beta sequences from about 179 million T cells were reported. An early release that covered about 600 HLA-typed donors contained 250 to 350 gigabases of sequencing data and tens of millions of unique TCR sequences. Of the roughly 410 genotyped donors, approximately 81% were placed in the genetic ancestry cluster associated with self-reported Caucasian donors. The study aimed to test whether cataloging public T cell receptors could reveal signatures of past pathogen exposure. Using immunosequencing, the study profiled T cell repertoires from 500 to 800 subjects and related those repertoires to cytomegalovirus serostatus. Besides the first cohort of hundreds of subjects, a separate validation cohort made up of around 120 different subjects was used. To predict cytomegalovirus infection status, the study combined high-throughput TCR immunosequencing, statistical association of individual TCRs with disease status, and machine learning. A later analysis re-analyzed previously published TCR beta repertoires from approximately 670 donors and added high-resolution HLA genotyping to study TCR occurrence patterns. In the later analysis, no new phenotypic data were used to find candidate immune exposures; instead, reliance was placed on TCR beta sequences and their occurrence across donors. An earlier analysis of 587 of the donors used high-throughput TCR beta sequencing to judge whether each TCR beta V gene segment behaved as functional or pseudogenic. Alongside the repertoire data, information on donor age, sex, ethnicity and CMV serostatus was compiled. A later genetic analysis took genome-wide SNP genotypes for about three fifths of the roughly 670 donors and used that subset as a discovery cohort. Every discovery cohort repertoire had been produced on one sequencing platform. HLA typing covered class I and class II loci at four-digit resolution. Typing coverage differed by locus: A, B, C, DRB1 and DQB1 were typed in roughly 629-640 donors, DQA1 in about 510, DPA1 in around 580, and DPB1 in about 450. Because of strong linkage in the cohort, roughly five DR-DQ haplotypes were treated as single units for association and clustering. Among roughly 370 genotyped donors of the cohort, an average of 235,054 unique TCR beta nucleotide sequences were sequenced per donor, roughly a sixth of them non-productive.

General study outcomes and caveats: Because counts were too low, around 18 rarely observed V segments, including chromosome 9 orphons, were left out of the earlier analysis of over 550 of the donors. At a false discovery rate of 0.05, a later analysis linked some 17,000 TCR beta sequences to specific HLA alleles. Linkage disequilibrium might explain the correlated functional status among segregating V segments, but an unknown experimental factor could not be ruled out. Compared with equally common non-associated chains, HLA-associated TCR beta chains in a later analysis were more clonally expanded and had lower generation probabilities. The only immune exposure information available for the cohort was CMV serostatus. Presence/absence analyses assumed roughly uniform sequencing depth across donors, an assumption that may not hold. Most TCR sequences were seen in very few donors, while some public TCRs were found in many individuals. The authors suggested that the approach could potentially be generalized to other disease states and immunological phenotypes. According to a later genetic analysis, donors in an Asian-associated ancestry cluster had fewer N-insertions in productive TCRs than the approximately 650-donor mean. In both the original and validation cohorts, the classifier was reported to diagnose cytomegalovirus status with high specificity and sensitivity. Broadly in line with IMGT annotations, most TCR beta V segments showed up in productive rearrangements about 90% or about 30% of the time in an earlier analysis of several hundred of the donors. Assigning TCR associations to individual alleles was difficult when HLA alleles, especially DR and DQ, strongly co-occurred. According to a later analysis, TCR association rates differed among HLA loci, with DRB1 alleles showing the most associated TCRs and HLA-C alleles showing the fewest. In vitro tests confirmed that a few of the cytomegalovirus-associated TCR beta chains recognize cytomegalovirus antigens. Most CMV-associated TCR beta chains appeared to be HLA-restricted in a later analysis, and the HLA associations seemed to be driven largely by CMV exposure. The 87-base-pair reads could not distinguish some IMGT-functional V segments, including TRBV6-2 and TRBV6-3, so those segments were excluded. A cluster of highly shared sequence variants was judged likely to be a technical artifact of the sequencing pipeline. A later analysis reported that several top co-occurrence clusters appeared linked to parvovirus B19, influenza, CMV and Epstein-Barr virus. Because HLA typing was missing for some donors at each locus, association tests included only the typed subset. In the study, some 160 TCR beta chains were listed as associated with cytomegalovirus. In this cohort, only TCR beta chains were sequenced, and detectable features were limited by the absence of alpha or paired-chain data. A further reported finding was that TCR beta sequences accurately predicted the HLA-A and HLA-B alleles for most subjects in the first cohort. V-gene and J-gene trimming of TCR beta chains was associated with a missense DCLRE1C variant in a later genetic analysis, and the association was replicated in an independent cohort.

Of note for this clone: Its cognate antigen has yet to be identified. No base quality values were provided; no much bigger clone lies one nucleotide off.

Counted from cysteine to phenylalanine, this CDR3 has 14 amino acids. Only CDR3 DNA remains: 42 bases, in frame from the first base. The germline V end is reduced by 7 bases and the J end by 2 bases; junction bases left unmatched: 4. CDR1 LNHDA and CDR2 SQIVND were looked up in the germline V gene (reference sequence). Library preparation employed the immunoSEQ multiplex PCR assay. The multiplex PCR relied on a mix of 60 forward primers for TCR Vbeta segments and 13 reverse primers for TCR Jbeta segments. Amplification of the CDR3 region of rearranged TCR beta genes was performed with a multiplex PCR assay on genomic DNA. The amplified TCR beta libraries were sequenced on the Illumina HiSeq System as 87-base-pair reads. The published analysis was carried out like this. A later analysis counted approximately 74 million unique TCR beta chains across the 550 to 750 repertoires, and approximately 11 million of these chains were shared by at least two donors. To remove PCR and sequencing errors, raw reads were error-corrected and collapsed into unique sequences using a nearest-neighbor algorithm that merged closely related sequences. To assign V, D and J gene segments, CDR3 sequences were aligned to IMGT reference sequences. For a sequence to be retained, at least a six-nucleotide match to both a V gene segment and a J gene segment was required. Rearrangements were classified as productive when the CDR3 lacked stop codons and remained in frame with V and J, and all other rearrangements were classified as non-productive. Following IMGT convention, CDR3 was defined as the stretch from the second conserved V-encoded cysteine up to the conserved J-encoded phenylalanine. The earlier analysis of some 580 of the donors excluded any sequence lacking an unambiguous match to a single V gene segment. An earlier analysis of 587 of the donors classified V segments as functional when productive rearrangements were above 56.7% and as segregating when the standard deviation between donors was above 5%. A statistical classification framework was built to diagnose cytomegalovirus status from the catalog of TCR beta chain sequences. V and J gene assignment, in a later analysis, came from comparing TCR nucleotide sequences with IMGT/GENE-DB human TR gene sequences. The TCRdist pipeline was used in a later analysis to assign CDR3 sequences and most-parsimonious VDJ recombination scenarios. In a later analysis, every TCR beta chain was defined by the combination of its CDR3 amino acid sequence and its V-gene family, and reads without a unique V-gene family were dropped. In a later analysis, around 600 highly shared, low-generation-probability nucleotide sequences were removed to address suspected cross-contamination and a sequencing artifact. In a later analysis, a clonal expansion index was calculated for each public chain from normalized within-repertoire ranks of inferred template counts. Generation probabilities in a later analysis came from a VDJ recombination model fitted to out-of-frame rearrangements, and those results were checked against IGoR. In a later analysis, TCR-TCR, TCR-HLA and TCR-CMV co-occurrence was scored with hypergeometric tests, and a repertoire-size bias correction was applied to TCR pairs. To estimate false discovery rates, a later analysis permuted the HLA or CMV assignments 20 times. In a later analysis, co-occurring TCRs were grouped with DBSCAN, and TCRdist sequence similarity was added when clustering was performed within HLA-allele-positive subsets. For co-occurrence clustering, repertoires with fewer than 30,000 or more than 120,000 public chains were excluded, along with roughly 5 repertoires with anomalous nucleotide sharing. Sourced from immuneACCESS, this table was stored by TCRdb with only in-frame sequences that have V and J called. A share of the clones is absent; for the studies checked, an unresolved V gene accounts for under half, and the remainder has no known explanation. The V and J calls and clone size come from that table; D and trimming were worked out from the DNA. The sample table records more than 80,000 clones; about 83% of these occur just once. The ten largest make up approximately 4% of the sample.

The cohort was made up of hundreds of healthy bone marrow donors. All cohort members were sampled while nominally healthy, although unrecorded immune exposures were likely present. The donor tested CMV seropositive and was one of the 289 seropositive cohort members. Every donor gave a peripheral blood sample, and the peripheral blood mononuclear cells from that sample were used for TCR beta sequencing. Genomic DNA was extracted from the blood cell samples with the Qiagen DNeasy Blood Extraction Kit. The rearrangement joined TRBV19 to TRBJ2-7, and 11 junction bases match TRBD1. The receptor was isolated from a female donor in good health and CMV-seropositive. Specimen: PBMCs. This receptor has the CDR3 CASKRTGGPYEQYF. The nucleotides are TGTGCCAGTAAAAGGACAGGGGGCCCCTACGAGCAGTACTTC.